These T cell receptor beta chains were read from a single sample in a study of T cell responses to AZD1222 COVID-19 vaccine. Sequencing used immunoSEQ multiplex PCR; TCRdb keeps in-frame clones, though not all of them. This sample has 120,000 to 150,000 clones, with roughly nine tenths found just once. Here the sequenced sample was peripheral blood, taken 28 days after the second dose of the MenACWY control vaccine. The receptors come from an adult who received the MenACWY meningococcal vaccine as a control. Both conserved end residues are part of each CDR3.

V gene: TRBV27
J gene: TRBJ2-3
CDR3 protein: CASSFGSDTQYF

V gene: TRBV15
J gene: TRBJ1-6
CDR3 protein: CATSRDLGPASLHF

V gene: TRBV3-1/TRBV3-2
J gene: TRBJ1-5
CDR3 protein: CASSQVQGGQPQHF

V gene: TRBV6-5
J gene: TRBJ1-4
CDR3 protein: CASSSGTDEKLFF

V gene: TRBV7-9
J gene: TRBJ1-1
CDR3 protein: CASSMGQGDTEAFF

V gene: TRBV6-5
J gene: TRBJ1-3
CDR3 protein: CASRPQGVANTIYF

V gene: TRBV4-3
J gene: TRBJ2-4
CDR3 protein: CASSQVTENIQYF

V gene: TRBV11-2
J gene: TRBJ2-5
CDR3 protein: CASSYDRGLGETQYF

V gene: TRBV21-1
J gene: TRBJ1-5
CDR3 protein: CASSKTPKQGPNQPQHF

V gene: TRBV28
J gene: TRBJ1-5
CDR3 protein: CASSSPGQGGGNQPQHF

V gene: TRBV6-5
J gene: TRBJ1-6
CDR3 protein: CATAQSSYNSPLHF

V gene: TRBV28
J gene: TRBJ2-7
CDR3 protein: CASSLAQGAVGEQYF

V gene: TRBV19
J gene: TRBJ2-7
CDR3 protein: CASSRQRGDSYEQYF